This entry describes one T cell receptor (beta chain). Its specificity is not known. The sample belongs to a study of cytomegalovirus exposure and HLA in healthy donors. Study findings and constraints: Across donors, most TCRs were seen rarely, yet some public ones were widespread.

60 Vbeta and 13 Jbeta primers were used in PCR. Sequencing used immunoSEQ multiplex PCR; TCRdb keeps in-frame clones, though not all of them. The sample lists some 130,000 clones, 66% occurring once. Trimming removed 6 bases from V and 0 bases from J; junction bases left unmatched: 5. Germline CDR1 KGHSH, CDR2 LQKENI. The CDR3 extends over 15 amino acids. The chain recombines TRBV18 with TRBJ1-5, with 7 bases fitting TRBD1. The sample taken for sequencing was PBMCs. The source of this sequence is a human donor in good health. The CDR3 DNA is TGTGCCAGCTCCGCGGGGACAGTTAGCAATCAGCCCCAGCATTTT. It specifies CASSAGTVSNQPQHF.